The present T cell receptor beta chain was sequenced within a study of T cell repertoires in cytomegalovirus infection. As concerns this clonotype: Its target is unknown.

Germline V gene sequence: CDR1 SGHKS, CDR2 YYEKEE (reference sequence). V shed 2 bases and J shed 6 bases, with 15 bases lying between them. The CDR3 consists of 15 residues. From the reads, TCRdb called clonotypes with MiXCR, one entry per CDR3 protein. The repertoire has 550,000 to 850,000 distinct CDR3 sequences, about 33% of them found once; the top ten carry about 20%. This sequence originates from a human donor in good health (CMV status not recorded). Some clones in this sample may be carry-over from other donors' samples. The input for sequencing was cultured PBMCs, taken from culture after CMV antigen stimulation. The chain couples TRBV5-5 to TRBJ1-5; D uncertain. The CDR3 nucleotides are TGTGCCAGCAGCTTCGCCCCCACGACGGGTCAGCCCCAGCATTTT. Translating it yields CASSFAPTTGQPQHF.